Each of the 17 T cell receptor beta chains below was sequenced from the same sample in a study of regulatory T cells in long-lasting Graves disease. This sample's time point: persistent/refractory GD, antithyroid drugs over 5 years with positive TRAb. The TCR library was prepared using RNA isolated from PBMCs. For TCR beta, libraries came from iRepertoire HTBI primers and Arm-PCR of CDR3 regions. In TCRdb, the multiplex PCR reads were re-called with MiXCR into one record per CDR3 protein. In the table there are roughly 500,000 distinct CDR3 sequences, approximately 23% of which are singletons. The input for sequencing was peripheral blood mononuclear cells (PBMCs), taken when the disease was refractory, from a patient treated with antithyroid drugs. Receptors were obtained from a female donor with Graves disease.

The chain has TRBV30 and TRBJ2-6; 7 bases line up with TRBD1. J was trimmed by 2 bases and V by 0 bases; bases with no gene match: 1. Germline CDR1 is GTSNPN and CDR2 is SVGIG (reference sequence). CDR3 length equals 15 residues. The CDR3 sequence: CAWSVTGAGANVLTF. DNA for the CDR3: TGTGCCTGGAGTGTAACAGGGGCTGGGGCCAACGTCCTGACTTTC.

The chain carries TRBV9 and TRBJ2-5; D ambiguous. Trimming took 7 bases from V and 2 from J, leaving 12 bases between them. The CDR3 totals 13 residues. Germline loops: CDR1 SGDLS, CDR2 YYNGEE. The CDR3 loop reads CASSRASQETQYF. The CDR3 bases are TGTGCCAGCTCCCGAGCGTCACAAGAGACCCAGTACTTC.

The chain links TRBV20-1 to TRBJ1-2; 9 bases fit TRBD1. There are 14 residues in the CDR3. Germline CDR1 and CDR2: DFQATT and SNEGSKA (reference sequence). The V gene end was trimmed by 0 bases and the J gene end by 7 bases; junction bases not matched to a gene: 6. The DNA for the CDR3 is TGCAGTGCTAGAGAAACGGACAGGGGCGTTGGCTACACCTTC. Its protein product is CSARETDRGVGYTF.

V gene TRBV30 combines with J gene TRBJ1-4, with D perhaps TRBD1 (6 bases). CDR3 length: 15 residues. V lost 1 base to trimming and J lost 2 bases, with 11 bases between them. Germline values: CDR1 GTSNPN, CDR2 SVGIG (reference sequence). For the CDR3, the DNA is TGTGCCTGGAGTGGGGATCAGGGGACTAATGAAAAACTGTTTTTT. It specifies CAWSGDQGTNEKLFF.

This clonotype was recorded at least ten times. V is TRBV28 and J is TRBJ2-5; D ambiguous. From germline, CDR1 is MDHEN and CDR2 SYDVKM. V gave up 6 bases and J gave up 0 bases, with 11 bases separating them. This CDR3 has 14 amino acids. CDR3 protein: CASSPGRYQETQYF. In DNA, the CDR3 is TGTGCCAGCAGCCCAGGACGGTACCAAGAGACCCAGTACTTC.

This clonotype was counted a few times. The rearrangement links TRBV7-9 to TRBJ2-2; D call uncertain. The CDR3 extends over 13 amino acids. Germline V gene lookup returns CDR1 SEHNR and CDR2 FQNEAQ (reference sequence). Trimming left V 3 bases short and J 6 bases short, with 8 bases between. The CDR3 DNA follows: TGTGCCAGCAGCTTTAATGGTCCCGGGGAGCTGTTTTTT. As protein: CASSFNGPGELFF.

This clonotype was seen ten or more times. The chain joins TRBV28 to TRBJ1-1, with 8 positions matching TRBD1. The CDR3 is 11 residues long. In germline, CDR1 is MDHEN, CDR2 SYDVKM. Trimming at V came to 11 bases and at J to 6 bases, leaving 5 bases not matched to a gene. The CDR3 DNA reads as TGTGCCGGACAGGGAGTCTCTGAAGCTTTCTTT. Translating it yields CAGQGVSEAFF.

This clonotype was detected only a few times. The chain carries TRBV5-1 and TRBJ1-2; 12 bases align to TRBD1. V was pared by 4 bases and J by 7 bases, with 5 bases of the junction left unmatched. Germline CDR1 reads SGHRS; CDR2 reads YFSETQ. CDR3 length: 14 residues. In nucleotides, the CDR3 is TGCGCCAGCAGCCCGGGACAGGGGGCATTTGGCTACACCTTC. Protein product: CASSPGQGAFGYTF.

This clonotype showed up just a few times. The chain employs TRBV7-9 and TRBJ1-1; D is undetermined. Germline CDR1 reads SEHNR; CDR2 reads FQNEAQ (reference sequence). The CDR3 length is 13 residues. V was shortened by 7 bases and J by 3 bases, with 12 bases between the two germline ends. CDR3 bases: TGTGCCAGCACCATACACGAGGACACTGAAGCTTTCTTT. Protein: CASTIHEDTEAFF. The full variable domain, in which reference TRBV7-9 and TRBJ1-1 provide the parts outside the CDR3, is DTGVSQNPRHKITKRGQNVTFRCDPISEHNRLYWYRQTLGQGPEFLTYFQNEAQLEKSRLLSDRFSAERPKGSFSTLEIQRTEQGDSAMYLCASTIHEDTEAFFGQGTRLTVV.

This clonotype was detected ten times or more. The CDR3 DNA sequence: TGTGCCAGCAGGGAGACAGGGGTTTCCTACGAGCAGTACTTC. As protein: CASRETGVSYEQYF. V usage is TRBV25-1 and J usage is TRBJ2-7; 8 positions match TRBD1. From germline, CDR1 is MGHDK and CDR2 SYGVNS. This CDR3 has 14 amino acids. V gave up 6 bases and J gave up 1 base; unmatched junction bases: 5.

This clonotype has at least ten counts. The chain carries TRBV6-2 or TRBV6-3 and TRBJ1-1, with 7 bases matching TRBD1. Germline-derived CDR1 and CDR2 are MNHEY and SVGEGT. Losses at the gene ends were 6 bases for V and 1 base for J; bases not matched to a gene: 8. There are 15 residues in the CDR3. CDR3 sequence: CASREDRDANTEAFF. DNA of the CDR3: TGTGCCAGCAGAGAAGACAGGGACGCGAACACTGAAGCTTTCTTT.

This clonotype was seen at least ten times. In DNA form, the CDR3 reads TGTGCCATCAGGTGGTCAGAGAGTTTATACTTC. Translating it yields CAIRWSESLYF. J is TRBJ2-7 and V is TRBV10-3, with D hard to call. The V end lost 6 bases, the J end lost 13 bases, and 16 bases lay between the germline ends. The CDR3 runs 11 residues. Per germline, CDR1 ENHRY and CDR2 SYGVKD.

This clonotype was picked up many times. The chain combines TRBV7-2 with TRBJ1-1; TRBD1 matches at 7 bases. Per the germline V gene, CDR1 is SGHTA and CDR2 is FQGNSA. This CDR3 is built from 14 residues. J was trimmed by 5 bases and V by 6 bases; bases with no gene match: 9. DNA of the CDR3: TGTGCCAGCAGTCTTACCGAGGGGGCGACTGAAGCTTTCTTT. This translates into CASSLTEGATEAFF.

There are a few counts of this clonotype. This chain links TRBV5-1 with TRBJ2-3; D is unresolved. Trimming took 6 bases from V and 0 from J, leaving 8 bases between them. There are 13 residues in the CDR3. Germline values: CDR1 SGHRS, CDR2 YFSETQ. This CDR3 reads CASTLDSTDTQYF. CDR3 DNA: TGCGCCAGCACCCTGGACAGCACAGATACGCAGTATTTT.

This clonotype was seen only a few times. The CDR3 loop is CASSLNARGAGGELFF. CDR3 in DNA: TGTGCCAGCAGCTTAAATGCCAGGGGAGCGGGAGGGGAGCTGTTTTTT. V gene TRBV7-2 combines with J gene TRBJ2-2, with a possible D match to TRBD2 (7 bases). Per germline, CDR1 SGHTA and CDR2 FQGNSA. The V end was cut by 2 bases, the J end by 8 bases, with 18 bases between. The CDR3 sequence is 16 residues long.

J is TRBJ1-3 and V is TRBV9; D is undetermined. Germline CDR1 is SGDLS and CDR2 is YYNGEE. Trimming removed 3 bases from V and 1 base from J, with 8 bases in between. This CDR3 is built from 14 residues. Here the CDR3 DNA reads TGTGCCAGCAGCGCGCCGGGTTCTGGAAACACCATATATTTT. This translates into CASSAPGSGNTIYF.

This clonotype was observed many times. An end of the junction does not agree with germline; a read error may underlie this. The chain recombines TRBV5-1 with TRBJ1-4, with 7 bases fitting TRBD1. CDR3 length equals 14 residues. The V gene's germline CDR1 is SGHRS and CDR2 YFSETQ. CDR3 residues: CASSLGTVNEKLFF. In DNA form, the CDR3 reads TGTGCCAGCAGCCTCGGGACAGTAAATGAAAAACTGTTTTTT.